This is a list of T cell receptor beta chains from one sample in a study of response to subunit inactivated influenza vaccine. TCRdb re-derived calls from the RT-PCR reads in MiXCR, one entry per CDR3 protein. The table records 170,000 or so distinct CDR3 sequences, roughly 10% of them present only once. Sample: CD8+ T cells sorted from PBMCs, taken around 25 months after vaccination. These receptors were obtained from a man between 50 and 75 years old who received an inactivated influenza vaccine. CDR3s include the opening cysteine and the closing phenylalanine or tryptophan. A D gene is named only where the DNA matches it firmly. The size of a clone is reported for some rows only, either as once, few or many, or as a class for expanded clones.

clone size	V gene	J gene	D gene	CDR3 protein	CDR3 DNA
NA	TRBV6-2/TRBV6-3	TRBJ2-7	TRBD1	CASSATGQGFHEQYF	TGTGCCAGCAGTGCGACGGGACAGGGGTTCCACGAGCAGTACTTC
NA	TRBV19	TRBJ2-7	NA	CASSIGWGAYEQYF	TGTGCCAGTAGTATTGGTTGGGGGGCCTACGAGCAGTACTTC
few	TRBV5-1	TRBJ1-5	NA	CASSLDQGIQPQHF	TGCGCCAGCAGCTTGGATCAGGGGATTCAGCCCCAGCATTTT
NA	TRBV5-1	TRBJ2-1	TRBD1	CASRPPGTGGYNEQFF	TGCGCCAGCAGACCACCCGGGACAGGGGGATACAATGAGCAGTTCTTC
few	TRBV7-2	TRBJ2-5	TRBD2	CASRDRTSGPQETQYF	TGTGCCAGCAGGGATAGGACTAGCGGACCCCAAGAGACCCAGTACTTC
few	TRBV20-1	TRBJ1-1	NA	CSARGEGMNTEAFF	TGCAGTGCTAGAGGGGAGGGGATGAACACTGAAGCTTTCTTT
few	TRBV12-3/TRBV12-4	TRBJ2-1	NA	CASSFTVNEQFF	TGTGCCAGCAGTTTTACGGTCAATGAGCAGTTCTTC
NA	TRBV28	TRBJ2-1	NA	CASSRTANEQFF	TGTGCCAGCAGTCGGACAGCTAATGAGCAGTTCTTC
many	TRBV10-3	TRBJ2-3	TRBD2	CAITGTSGSIDTQYF	TGTGCCATCACCGGGACTAGCGGGAGTATAGATACGCAGTATTTT
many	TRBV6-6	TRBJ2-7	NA	CASSTNYEQYF	TGTGCCAGCAGTACGAACTACGAGCAGTACTTC
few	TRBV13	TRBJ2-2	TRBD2	CASSPGTSYTGELFF	TGTGCCAGCAGCCCCGGGACTAGCTACACCGGGGAGCTGTTTTTT
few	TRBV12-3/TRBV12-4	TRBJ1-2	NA	CASSEWIPYGYTF	TGTGCCAGCAGTGAGTGGATCCCCTATGGCTACACCTTC
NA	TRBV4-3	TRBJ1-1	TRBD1	CASSHSGTENTEAFF	TGCGCCAGCAGCCATTCCGGGACAGAGAACACTGAAGCTTTCTTT
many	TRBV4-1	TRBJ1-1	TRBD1	CASSRDRGWTEAFF	TGCGCCAGCAGCCGGGACAGGGGATGGACTGAAGCTTTCTTT
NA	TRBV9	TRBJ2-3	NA	CASSVAGEQKDTQYF	TGTGCCAGCAGCGTAGCTGGGGAGCAGAAAGATACGCAGTATTTT
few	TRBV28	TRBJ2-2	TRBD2	CASSFISSGNTGELFF	TGTGCCAGCAGTTTTATTTCTAGCGGGAACACCGGGGAGCTGTTTTTT
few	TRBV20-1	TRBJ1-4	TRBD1	CSAHDGQGVTNEKLFF	TGCAGTGCCCACGACGGACAGGGGGTTACTAATGAAAAACTGTTTTTT
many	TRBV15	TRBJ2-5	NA	CATSRYKSGTRYQETQYF	TGTGCCACCAGCAGATATAAATCCGGGACAAGGTACCAAGAGACCCAGTACTTC
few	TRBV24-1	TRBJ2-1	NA	CATSDARAGSSYNEQFF	TGTGCCACCAGCGACGCCCGGGCAGGCAGCTCCTACAATGAGCAGTTCTTC
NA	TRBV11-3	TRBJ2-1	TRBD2	CASSSGLAPYNEQFF	TGTGCCAGCAGCTCGGGACTAGCGCCTTACAATGAGCAGTTCTTC
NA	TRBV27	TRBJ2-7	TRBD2	CASSHGLAGWSHEQYF	TGTGCCAGCAGTCATGGACTAGCGGGATGGTCCCACGAGCAGTACTTC
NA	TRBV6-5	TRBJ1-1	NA	CASSYSGGLGYTEAFF	TGTGCCAGCAGTTACTCGGGAGGGTTGGGGTACACTGAAGCTTTCTTT
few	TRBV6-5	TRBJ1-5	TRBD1	CASSWTGVGQPQHF	TGTGCCAGCAGTTGGACAGGGGTTGGTCAGCCCCAGCATTTT
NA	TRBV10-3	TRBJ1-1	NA	CAISPGGVEAFF	TGTGCCATCAGCCCGGGGGGGGTTGAAGCTTTCTTT
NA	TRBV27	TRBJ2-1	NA	CASSPGVNNEQFF	TGTGCCAGCAGTCCCGGGGTAAACAATGAGCAGTTCTTC
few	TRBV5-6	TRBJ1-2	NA	CASSLYGVLAYGYTF	TGTGCCAGCAGCTTATATGGGGTTCTCGCCTATGGCTACACCTTC
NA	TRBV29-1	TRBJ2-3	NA	CSVPTDTQYF	TGCAGCGTTCCGACAGATACGCAGTATTTT
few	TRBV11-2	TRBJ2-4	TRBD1	CASSQTGVNIQYF	TGTGCCAGCAGCCAGACAGGGGTTAACATTCAGTACTTC
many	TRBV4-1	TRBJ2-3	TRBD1	CASSYGQGVYTDTQYF	TGCGCCAGCAGCTATGGACAGGGGGTCTACACAGATACGCAGTATTTT
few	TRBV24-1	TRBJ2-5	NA	CATSDFAGRETQYF	TGTGCCACCAGTGATTTTGCCGGAAGGGAGACCCAGTACTTC
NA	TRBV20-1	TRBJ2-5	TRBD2	CSAPLLAGVSETQYF	TGCAGTGCTCCCCTACTAGCGGGAGTGTCAGAGACCCAGTACTTC
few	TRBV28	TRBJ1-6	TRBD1	CASNPDRGNSPLHF	TGTGCCAGCAACCCAGACAGGGGAAATTCACCCCTCCACTTT
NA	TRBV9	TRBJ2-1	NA	CASRAGDGYNEQFF	TGTGCCAGCAGGGCAGGGGACGGATACAATGAGCAGTTCTTC
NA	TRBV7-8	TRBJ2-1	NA	CASSSVDAEQFF	TGTGCCAGCAGCTCAGTGGACGCCGAGCAGTTCTTC
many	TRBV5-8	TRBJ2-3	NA	CASSRGRSSTDTQYF	TGTGCCAGCAGCCGAGGAAGGTCTAGCACAGATACGCAGTATTTT
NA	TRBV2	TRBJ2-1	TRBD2	CASSASSGSNNEQFF	TGTGCCAGCAGTGCTTCTAGCGGGAGCAACAATGAGCAGTTCTTC
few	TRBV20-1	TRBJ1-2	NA	CSALGGAASYGYTF	TGCAGTGCTTTAGGGGGGGCGGCTAGCTATGGCTACACCTTC
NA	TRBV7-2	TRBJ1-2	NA	CASSTGYGNPNYGYTF	TGTGCCAGCAGCACCGGCTATGGGAATCCTAACTATGGCTACACCTTC
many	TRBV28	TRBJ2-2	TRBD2	CASSLWRESAGELFF	TGTGCCAGCAGTTTATGGCGGGAGTCAGCCGGGGAGCTGTTTTTT
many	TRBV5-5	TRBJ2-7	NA	CASNYPGRDYEQYF	TGTGCCAGCAACTATCCCGGACGGGACTACGAGCAGTACTTC
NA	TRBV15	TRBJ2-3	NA	CATSRASLSTDTQYF	TGTGCCACCAGCAGAGCATCGCTTTCCACAGATACGCAGTATTTT
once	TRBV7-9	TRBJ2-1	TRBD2	CASKTSPTAYNEQFF	TGTGCCAGCAAGACTAGCCCTACTGCCTACAATGAGCAGTTCTTC
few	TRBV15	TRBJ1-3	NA	CATDGGVSGNTIYF	TGTGCCACAGACGGGGGAGTCTCTGGAAACACCATATATTTT
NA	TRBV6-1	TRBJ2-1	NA	CASSEWSGDGEQFF	TGTGCCAGCAGTGAGTGGTCAGGTGATGGTGAGCAGTTCTTC
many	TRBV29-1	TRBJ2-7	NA	CSGRTALYEQYF	TGCAGCGGCCGGACGGCCCTCTACGAGCAGTACTTC
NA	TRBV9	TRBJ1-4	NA	CASSAQGLSATNEKLFF	TGTGCCAGCAGCGCCCAGGGCCTAAGCGCAACTAATGAAAAACTGTTTTTT
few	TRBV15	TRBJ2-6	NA	CATSRDRTGPSGANVLTF	TGTGCCACCAGCAGAGATAGAACAGGGCCCTCTGGGGCCAACGTCCTGACTTTC
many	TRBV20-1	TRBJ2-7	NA	CSARDYREIGYEQYF	TGCAGTGCTAGAGATTACAGGGAAATCGGTTACGAGCAGTACTTC
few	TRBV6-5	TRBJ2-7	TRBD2	CASSYWLAGGTYEQYF	TGTGCCAGCAGTTACTGGTTAGCGGGGGGGACCTACGAGCAGTACTTC
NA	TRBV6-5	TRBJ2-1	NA	CASSYSSSSYNEQFF	TGTGCCAGCAGTTACTCATCTAGCTCCTACAATGAGCAGTTCTTC
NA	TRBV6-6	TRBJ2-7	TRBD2	CTSSLAPPWGTSSYEQYF	TGTACCAGCAGTTTAGCCCCCCCGTGGGGGACTAGCTCCTACGAGCAGTACTTC
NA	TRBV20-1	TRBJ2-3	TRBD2	CSARDPGRAPDTQYF	TGCAGTGCTAGAGATCCGGGGAGGGCCCCAGATACGCAGTATTTT
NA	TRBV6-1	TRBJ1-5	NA	CASREGRAQPQHF	TGTGCCAGCAGGGAGGGCCGGGCCCAGCCCCAGCATTTT
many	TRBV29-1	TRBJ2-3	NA	CSVLEWVGDTQYF	TGCAGCGTCCTGGAGTGGGTGGGAGATACGCAGTATTTT
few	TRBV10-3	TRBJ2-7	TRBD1	CAISSYTRGQGNYEQYF	TGTGCCATCAGCTCTTATACCCGGGGACAGGGTAACTACGAGCAGTACTTC
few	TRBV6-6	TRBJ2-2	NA	CASSYSLTGELFF	TGTGCCAGCAGTTACTCCCTCACCGGGGAGCTGTTTTTT
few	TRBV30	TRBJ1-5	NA	CACDRSNQPQHF	TGTGCCTGCGACAGGAGCAATCAGCCCCAGCATTTT